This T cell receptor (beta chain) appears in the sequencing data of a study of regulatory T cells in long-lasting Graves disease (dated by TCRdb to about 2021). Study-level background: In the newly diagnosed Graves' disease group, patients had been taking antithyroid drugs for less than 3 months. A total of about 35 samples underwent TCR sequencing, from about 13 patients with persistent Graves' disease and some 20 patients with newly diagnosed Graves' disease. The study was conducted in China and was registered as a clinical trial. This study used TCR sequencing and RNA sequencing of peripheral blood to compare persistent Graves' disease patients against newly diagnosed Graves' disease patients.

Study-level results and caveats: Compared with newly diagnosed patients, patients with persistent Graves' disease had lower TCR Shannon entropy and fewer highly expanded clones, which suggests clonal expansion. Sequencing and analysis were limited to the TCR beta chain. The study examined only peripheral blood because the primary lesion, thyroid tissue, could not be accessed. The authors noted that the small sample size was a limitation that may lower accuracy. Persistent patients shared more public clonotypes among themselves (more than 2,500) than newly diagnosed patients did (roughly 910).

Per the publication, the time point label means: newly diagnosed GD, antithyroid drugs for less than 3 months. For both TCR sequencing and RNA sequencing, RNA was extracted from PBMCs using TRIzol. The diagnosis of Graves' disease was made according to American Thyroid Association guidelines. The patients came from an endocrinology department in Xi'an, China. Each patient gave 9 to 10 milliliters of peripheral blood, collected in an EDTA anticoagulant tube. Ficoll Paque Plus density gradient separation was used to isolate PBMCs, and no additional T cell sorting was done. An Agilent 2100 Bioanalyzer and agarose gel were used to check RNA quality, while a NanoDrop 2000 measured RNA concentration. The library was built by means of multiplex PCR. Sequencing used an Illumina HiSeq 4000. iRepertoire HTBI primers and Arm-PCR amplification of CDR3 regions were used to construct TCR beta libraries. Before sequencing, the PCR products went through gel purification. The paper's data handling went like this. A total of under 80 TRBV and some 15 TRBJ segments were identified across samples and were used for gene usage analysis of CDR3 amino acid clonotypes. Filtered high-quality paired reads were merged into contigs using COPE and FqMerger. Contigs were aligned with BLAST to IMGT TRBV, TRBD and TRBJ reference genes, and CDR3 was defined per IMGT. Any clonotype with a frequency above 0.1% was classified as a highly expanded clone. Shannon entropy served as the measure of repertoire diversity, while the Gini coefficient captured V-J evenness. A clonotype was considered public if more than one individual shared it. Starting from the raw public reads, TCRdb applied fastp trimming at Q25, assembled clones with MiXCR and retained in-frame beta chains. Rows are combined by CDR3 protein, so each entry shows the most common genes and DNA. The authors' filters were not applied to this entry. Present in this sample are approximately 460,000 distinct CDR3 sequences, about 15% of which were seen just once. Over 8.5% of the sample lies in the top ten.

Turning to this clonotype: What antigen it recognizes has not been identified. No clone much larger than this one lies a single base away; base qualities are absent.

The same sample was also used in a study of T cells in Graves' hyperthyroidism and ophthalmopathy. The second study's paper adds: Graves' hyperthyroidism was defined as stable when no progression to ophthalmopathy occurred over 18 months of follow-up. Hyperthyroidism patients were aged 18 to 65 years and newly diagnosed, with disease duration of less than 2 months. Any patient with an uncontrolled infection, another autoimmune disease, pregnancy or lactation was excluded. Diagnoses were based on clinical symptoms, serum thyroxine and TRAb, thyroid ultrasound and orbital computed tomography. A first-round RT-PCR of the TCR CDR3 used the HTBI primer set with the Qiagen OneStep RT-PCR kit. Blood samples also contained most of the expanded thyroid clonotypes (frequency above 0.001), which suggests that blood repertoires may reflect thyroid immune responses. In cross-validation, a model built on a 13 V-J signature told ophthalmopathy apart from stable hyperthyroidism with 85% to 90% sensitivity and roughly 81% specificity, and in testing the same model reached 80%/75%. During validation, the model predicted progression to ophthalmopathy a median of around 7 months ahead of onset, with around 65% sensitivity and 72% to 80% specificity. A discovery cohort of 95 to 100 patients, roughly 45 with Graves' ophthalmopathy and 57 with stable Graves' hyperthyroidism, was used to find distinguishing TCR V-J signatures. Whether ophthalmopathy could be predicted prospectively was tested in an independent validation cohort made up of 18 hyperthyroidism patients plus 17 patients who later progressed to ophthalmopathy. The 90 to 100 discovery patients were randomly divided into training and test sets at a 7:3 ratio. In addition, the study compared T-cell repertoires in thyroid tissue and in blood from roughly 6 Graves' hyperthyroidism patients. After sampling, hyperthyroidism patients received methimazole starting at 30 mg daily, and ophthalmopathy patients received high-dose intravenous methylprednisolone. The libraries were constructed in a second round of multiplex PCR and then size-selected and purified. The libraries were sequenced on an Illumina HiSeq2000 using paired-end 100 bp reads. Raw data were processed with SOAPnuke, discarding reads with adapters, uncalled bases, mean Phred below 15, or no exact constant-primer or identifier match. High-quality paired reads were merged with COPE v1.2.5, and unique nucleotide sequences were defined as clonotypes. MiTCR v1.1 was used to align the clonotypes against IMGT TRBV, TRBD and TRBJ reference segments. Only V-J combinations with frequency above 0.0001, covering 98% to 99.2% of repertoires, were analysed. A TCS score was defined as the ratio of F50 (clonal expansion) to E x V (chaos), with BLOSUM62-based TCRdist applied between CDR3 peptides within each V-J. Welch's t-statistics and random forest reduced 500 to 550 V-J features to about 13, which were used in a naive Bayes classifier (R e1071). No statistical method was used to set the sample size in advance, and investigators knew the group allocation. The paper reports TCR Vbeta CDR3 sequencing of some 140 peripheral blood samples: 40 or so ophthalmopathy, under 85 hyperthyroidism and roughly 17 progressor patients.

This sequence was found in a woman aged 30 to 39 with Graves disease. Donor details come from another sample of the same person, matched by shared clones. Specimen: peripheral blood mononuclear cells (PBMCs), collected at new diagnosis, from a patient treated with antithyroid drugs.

The DNA sequence reads TGTGCCACCAGCAGAGCGGGCGGGAGCTCCTACAATGAGCAGTTCTTC. Translated, it gives CATSRAGGSSYNEQFF. The V gene is TRBV15 and the J gene is TRBJ2-1; the junction holds 7 bases that match TRBD2. Relative to germline, V is missing 1 base and J is missing 0 bases, with 3 bases of the junction outside any gene match. CDR1 is given as LNHNV and CDR2 as YYDKDF, both from the germline V gene (reference sequence). The CDR3 sequence holds 16 residues, the cysteine and phenylalanine included. Only the CDR3 DNA is retained, 48 bases long and in frame from the first base.